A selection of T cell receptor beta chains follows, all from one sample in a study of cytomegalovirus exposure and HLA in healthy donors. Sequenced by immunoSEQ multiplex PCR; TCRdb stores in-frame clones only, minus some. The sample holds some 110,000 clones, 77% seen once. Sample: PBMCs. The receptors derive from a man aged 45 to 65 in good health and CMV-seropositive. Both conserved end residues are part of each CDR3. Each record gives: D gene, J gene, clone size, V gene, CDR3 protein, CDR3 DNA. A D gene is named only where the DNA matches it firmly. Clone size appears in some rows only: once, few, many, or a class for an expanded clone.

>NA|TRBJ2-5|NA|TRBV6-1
CASSTRTDQETQYF
TGTGCCAGCAGTACTCGGACTGACCAAGAGACCCAGTACTTC
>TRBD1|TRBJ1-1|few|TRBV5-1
CASSLTGGSTEAFF
TGCGCCAGCAGCTTGACAGGGGGGAGCACTGAAGCTTTCTTT
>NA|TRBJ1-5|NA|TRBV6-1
CASSGTAYSNQPQHF
TGTGCCAGCAGTGGTACAGCTTATAGCAATCAGCCCCAGCATTTT
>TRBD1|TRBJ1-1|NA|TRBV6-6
CATAQGTGRNTEAFF
TGTGCCACCGCACAGGGGACAGGGAGGAACACGGAAGCTTTCTTT
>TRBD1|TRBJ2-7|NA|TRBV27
CASSPGTGYEQYF
TGTGCCAGCAGTCCCGGGACAGGCTACGAGCAGTACTTC
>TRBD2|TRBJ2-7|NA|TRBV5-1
CASSLGFGGAGGMDYEQYF
TGCGCCAGCAGCTTGGGATTCGGGGGCGCGGGAGGGATGGACTACGAGCAGTACTTC
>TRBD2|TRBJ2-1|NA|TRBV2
CASSEAGLAGNEQFF
TGTGCCAGCAGTGAAGCGGGACTAGCGGGAAATGAGCAGTTCTTC
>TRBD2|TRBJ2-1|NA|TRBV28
CASSLVAGGRGNEQFF
TGTGCCAGCAGTTTAGTTGCGGGGGGGCGGGGCAATGAGCAGTTCTTC
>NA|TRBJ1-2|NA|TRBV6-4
CASSLQGSGYGYTF
TGTGCCAGCAGCCTACAGGGCTCGGGCTATGGCTACACCTTC
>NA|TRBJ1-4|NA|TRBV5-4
CASSLGQVNEKLFF
TGTGCCAGCAGCTTGGGACAGGTTAATGAAAAACTGTTTTTT
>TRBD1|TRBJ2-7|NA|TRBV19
CASSRDRGRTYEQYF
TGTGCCAGTAGTCGGGACAGGGGCAGGACCTACGAGCAGTACTTC
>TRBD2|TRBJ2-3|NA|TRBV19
CASRESGASTDTQYF
TGTGCCAGTAGAGAGAGCGGGGCTAGCACAGATACGCAGTATTTT
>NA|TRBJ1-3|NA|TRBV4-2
CASSQGQNSGNTIYF
TGTGCCAGCAGCCAAGGCCAGAATTCTGGAAACACCATATATTTT
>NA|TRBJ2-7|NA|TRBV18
CASSLDRTSSYEQYF
TGTGCCAGCTCACTCGACAGGACTAGCTCCTACGAGCAGTACTTC
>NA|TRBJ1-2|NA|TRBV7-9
CASADTGVGYTF
TGTGCCAGCGCGGACACGGGGGTCGGCTACACCTTC
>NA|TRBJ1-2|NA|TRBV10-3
CAISAEAGYGYTF
TGTGCCATCAGTGCGGAAGCGGGCTATGGCTACACCTTC
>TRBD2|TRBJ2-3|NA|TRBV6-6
CASSYSKRGGGDTQYF
TGTGCCAGCAGTTACTCGAAGCGGGGGGGAGGGGATACGCAGTATTTT
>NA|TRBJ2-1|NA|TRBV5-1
CASSLEYRVEQFF
TGCGCCAGCAGCTTGGAATACAGGGTTGAGCAGTTCTTC
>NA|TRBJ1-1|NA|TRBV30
CAWRRSDTRRSTEAFF
TGTGCCTGGAGGAGGTCGGACACCAGAAGGTCCACTGAAGCTTTCTTT
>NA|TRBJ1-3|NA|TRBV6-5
CASSYSSGLSGNTIYF
TGTGCCAGCAGTTACTCGAGCGGTTTATCTGGAAACACCATATATTTT
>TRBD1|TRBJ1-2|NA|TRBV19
CASSIRSPTGSYYGYTF
TGTGCCAGTAGTATCCGATCCCCGACAGGGAGTTATTATGGCTACACCTTC
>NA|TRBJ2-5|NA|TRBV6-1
CASSEGPGTETQYF
TGTGCCAGCAGTGAAGGCCCGGGAACAGAGACCCAGTACTTC
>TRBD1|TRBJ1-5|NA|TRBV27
CASSPGQGGRGQPQHF
TGTGCCAGCAGTCCGGGACAGGGAGGTAGGGGTCAGCCCCAGCATTTT
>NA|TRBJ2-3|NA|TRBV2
CASRGAERDTQYF
TGTGCCAGCAGGGGGGCAGAAAGAGATACGCAGTATTTT